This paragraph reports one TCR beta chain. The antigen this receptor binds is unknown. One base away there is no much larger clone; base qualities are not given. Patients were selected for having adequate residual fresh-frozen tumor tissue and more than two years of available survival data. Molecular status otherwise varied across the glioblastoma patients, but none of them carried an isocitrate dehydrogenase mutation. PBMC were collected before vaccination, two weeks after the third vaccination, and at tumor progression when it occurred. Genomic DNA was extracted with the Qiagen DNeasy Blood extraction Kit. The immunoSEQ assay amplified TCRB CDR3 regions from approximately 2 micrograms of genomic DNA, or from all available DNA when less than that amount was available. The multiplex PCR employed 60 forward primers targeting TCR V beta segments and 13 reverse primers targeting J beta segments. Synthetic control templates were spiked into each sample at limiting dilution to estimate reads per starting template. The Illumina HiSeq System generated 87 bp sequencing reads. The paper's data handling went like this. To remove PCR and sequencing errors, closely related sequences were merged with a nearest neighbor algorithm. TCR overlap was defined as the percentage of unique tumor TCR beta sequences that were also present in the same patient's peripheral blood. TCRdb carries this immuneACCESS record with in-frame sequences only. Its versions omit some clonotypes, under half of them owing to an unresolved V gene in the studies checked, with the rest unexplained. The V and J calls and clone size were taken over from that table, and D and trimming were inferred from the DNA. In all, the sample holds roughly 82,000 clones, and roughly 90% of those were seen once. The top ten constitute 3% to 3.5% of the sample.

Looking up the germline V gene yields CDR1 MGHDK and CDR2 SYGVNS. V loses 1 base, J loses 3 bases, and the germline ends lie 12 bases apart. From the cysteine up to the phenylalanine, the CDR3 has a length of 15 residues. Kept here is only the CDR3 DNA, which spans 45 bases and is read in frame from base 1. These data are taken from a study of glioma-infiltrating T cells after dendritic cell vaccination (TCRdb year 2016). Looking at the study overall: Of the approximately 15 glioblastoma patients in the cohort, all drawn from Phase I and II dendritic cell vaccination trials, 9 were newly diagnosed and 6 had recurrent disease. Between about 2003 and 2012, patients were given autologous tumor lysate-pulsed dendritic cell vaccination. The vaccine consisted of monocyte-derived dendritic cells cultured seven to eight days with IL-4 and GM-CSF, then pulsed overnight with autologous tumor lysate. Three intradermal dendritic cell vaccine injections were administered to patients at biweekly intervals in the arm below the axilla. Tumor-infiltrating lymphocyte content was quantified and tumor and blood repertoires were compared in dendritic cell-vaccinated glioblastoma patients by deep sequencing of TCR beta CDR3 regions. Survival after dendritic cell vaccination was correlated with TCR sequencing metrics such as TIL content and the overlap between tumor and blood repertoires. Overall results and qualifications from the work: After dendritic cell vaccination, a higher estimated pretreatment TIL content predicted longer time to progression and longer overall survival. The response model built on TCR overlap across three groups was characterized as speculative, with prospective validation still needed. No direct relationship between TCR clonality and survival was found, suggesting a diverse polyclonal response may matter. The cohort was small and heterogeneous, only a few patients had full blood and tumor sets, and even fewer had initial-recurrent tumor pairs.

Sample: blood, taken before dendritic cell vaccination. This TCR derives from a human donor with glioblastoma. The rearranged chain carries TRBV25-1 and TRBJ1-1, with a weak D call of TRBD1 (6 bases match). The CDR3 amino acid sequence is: CASSELGGLDTEAFF. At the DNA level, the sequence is TGTGCCAGCAGTGAATTGGGGGGGCTGGACACTGAAGCTTTCTTT.